These T cell receptor beta chains were read from a single sample in a study of cytomegalovirus exposure and HLA in healthy donors. TCRdb's table, derived via immunoSEQ multiplex PCR, lists solely in-frame clones and lacks some. The table lists approximately 110,000 clones, around 70% of them singletons. Sequenced input: PBMCs. These receptor sequences come from a woman aged 40 to 50 in good health and CMV-seropositive. Both conserved end residues are part of each CDR3. Fields, in order: CDR3 DNA, CDR3 protein, D gene, CDR3 length, V gene, clone size, J gene. A D gene is named only where the DNA matches it firmly. Clone size, where shown, is once, few, many, or a class for clones that have expanded.

CDR3 DNA: TGTGCCAGTAGTATCTGGGCCGAATACACTGAAGCTTTCTTT; CDR3 protein: CASSIWAEYTEAFF; D gene: NA; CDR3 length: 14; V gene: TRBV19; clone size: NA; J gene: TRBJ1-1
CDR3 DNA: TGTGCCAGCAGCCTTACCAATGGGACACCGAGGGGCTACACCTTC; CDR3 protein: CASSLTNGTPRGYTF; D gene: NA; CDR3 length: 15; V gene: TRBV11-2; clone size: NA; J gene: TRBJ1-2
CDR3 DNA: TGTGCCATCAGTGACCAGACACGCTCCGGACAGGGGGGCTATGGCTACACCTTC; CDR3 protein: CAISDQTRSGQGGYGYTF; D gene: TRBD1; CDR3 length: 18; V gene: TRBV10-3; clone size: NA; J gene: TRBJ1-2
CDR3 DNA: TGCGCCAGCAGCTTTATGACTCAGGGTGGCAATGAGCAGTTCTTC; CDR3 protein: CASSFMTQGGNEQFF; D gene: NA; CDR3 length: 15; V gene: TRBV5-1; clone size: NA; J gene: TRBJ2-1
CDR3 DNA: TGTGCCAGTAGTACAATAGGCGGGTACAATGAGCAGTTCTTC; CDR3 protein: CASSTIGGYNEQFF; D gene: NA; CDR3 length: 14; V gene: TRBV19; clone size: NA; J gene: TRBJ2-1
CDR3 DNA: TGTGCCAGCAGTCGCTCAACAGGGAACACTGAAGCTTTCTTT; CDR3 protein: CASSRSTGNTEAFF; D gene: NA; CDR3 length: 14; V gene: TRBV6-1; clone size: NA; J gene: TRBJ1-1
CDR3 DNA: TGTGCCAGCAGTGAAGCGGAAGGCCCGGGGGAGACCCAGTACTTC; CDR3 protein: CASSEAEGPGETQYF; D gene: NA; CDR3 length: 15; V gene: TRBV6-1; clone size: NA; J gene: TRBJ2-5
CDR3 DNA: TGTGCCATCAGACAACAAGAGGCTAATTCACCCCTCCACTTT; CDR3 protein: CAIRQQEANSPLHF; D gene: NA; CDR3 length: 14; V gene: TRBV10-3; clone size: NA; J gene: TRBJ1-6
CDR3 DNA: TGTGCCAGCAGCCACCCATCGTGGGACAGGACTAACTATGGCTACACCTTC; CDR3 protein: CASSHPSWDRTNYGYTF; D gene: TRBD1; CDR3 length: 17; V gene: TRBV14; clone size: NA; J gene: TRBJ1-2
CDR3 DNA: TGTGCCAGCAGTCCAGCAGGGTACATGAACACTGAAGCTTTCTTT; CDR3 protein: CASSPAGYMNTEAFF; D gene: NA; CDR3 length: 15; V gene: TRBV27; clone size: NA; J gene: TRBJ1-1
CDR3 DNA: TGTGCCAGCAGTTACACCGGACAGGGAAACACCATATATTTT; CDR3 protein: CASSYTGQGNTIYF; D gene: NA; CDR3 length: 14; V gene: TRBV6-6; clone size: few; J gene: TRBJ1-3
CDR3 DNA: TGTGCCAGCAGTTTTGGGGCGAGCACCGGGGAGCTGTTTTTT; CDR3 protein: CASSFGASTGELFF; D gene: NA; CDR3 length: 14; V gene: TRBV27; clone size: once; J gene: TRBJ2-2
CDR3 DNA: TGTGCCAGCAGCTTGTTTGTGGCAGGGGCTGAGTCTGGCTACACCTTC; CDR3 protein: CASSLFVAGAESGYTF; D gene: NA; CDR3 length: 16; V gene: TRBV5-6; clone size: NA; J gene: TRBJ1-2
CDR3 DNA: TGTGCCACCAGCAGATCCAGGGCTGACAATGAGCAGTTCTTC; CDR3 protein: CATSRSRADNEQFF; D gene: NA; CDR3 length: 14; V gene: TRBV15; clone size: NA; J gene: TRBJ2-1
CDR3 DNA: TGCAGCGTTGATGGAGGGGCCTACGAGCAGTACTTC; CDR3 protein: CSVDGGAYEQYF; D gene: NA; CDR3 length: 12; V gene: TRBV29-1; clone size: NA; J gene: TRBJ2-7
CDR3 DNA: TGTGCCAGCAGCCCCCCCGTGGCTTCCCACGAGCAGTACTTC; CDR3 protein: CASSPPVASHEQYF; D gene: NA; CDR3 length: 14; V gene: TRBV7-2; clone size: NA; J gene: TRBJ2-7
CDR3 DNA: TGTGCCAGCAGCCCGCAGGCGGGGAAACTGTACAATGAGCAGTTCTTC; CDR3 protein: CASSPQAGKLYNEQFF; D gene: NA; CDR3 length: 16; V gene: TRBV7-6; clone size: NA; J gene: TRBJ2-1
CDR3 DNA: TGTGCCAGCAGCTTCGGACAGTTCTATGGCTACACCTTC; CDR3 protein: CASSFGQFYGYTF; D gene: NA; CDR3 length: 13; V gene: TRBV5-4; clone size: NA; J gene: TRBJ1-2
CDR3 DNA: TGCGCCAGCAGCGGAGGGACGCAAGCGCGGTATGGCTACACCTTC; CDR3 protein: CASSGGTQARYGYTF; D gene: NA; CDR3 length: 15; V gene: TRBV5-1; clone size: NA; J gene: TRBJ1-2
CDR3 DNA: TGTGCCAGCTGCCTCGGGTTAGCGGGGAATGAGCAGTTCTTC; CDR3 protein: CASCLGLAGNEQFF; D gene: TRBD2; CDR3 length: 14; V gene: TRBV7-2; clone size: NA; J gene: TRBJ2-1
CDR3 DNA: TGCGCCAGCAGCCTAACAGGGGGCAGAAATCAGCCCCAGCATTTT; CDR3 protein: CASSLTGGRNQPQHF; D gene: TRBD1; CDR3 length: 15; V gene: TRBV4-1; clone size: NA; J gene: TRBJ1-5
CDR3 DNA: TGTGCCAGTAGAATATTTGCGAGCTCCTACAATGAGCAGTTCTTC; CDR3 protein: CASRIFASSYNEQFF; D gene: NA; CDR3 length: 15; V gene: TRBV19; clone size: NA; J gene: TRBJ2-1
CDR3 DNA: TGTGCCAGCAGCCCCCAGGGGGGCTATGGCTACACCTTC; CDR3 protein: CASSPQGGYGYTF; D gene: TRBD1; CDR3 length: 13; V gene: TRBV9; clone size: NA; J gene: TRBJ1-2
CDR3 DNA: TGTGCCATCGCCAGGAAAAACCACCTCTACGAGCAGTACTTC; CDR3 protein: CAIARKNHLYEQYF; D gene: NA; CDR3 length: 14; V gene: TRBV10-3; clone size: NA; J gene: TRBJ2-7
CDR3 DNA: TGTGCCAGCACCGACGGGGACAGGACAAAAGACGGGGAGCTGTTTTTT; CDR3 protein: CASTDGDRTKDGELFF; D gene: TRBD1; CDR3 length: 16; V gene: TRBV6-6; clone size: NA; J gene: TRBJ2-2
CDR3 DNA: TGTGCCAGCAGCTACACTAGCGGGCACGGTCGAGAGACCCAGTACTTC; CDR3 protein: CASSYTSGHGRETQYF; D gene: TRBD2; CDR3 length: 16; V gene: TRBV7-2; clone size: NA; J gene: TRBJ2-5
CDR3 DNA: TGCGCCAGCAGTGCCCCGACAGGGGGAGAGACCCAGTACTTC; CDR3 protein: CASSAPTGGETQYF; D gene: TRBD1; CDR3 length: 14; V gene: TRBV10-1; clone size: NA; J gene: TRBJ2-5
CDR3 DNA: TGTGCCAGCAGCGAGACAGGGGATAATTCACCCCTCCACTTT; CDR3 protein: CASSETGDNSPLHF; D gene: TRBD1; CDR3 length: 14; V gene: TRBV28; clone size: once; J gene: TRBJ1-6
CDR3 DNA: TGTGCCAGCAGTTACGGAGTTGGGGCTTATAATTCACCCCTCCACTTT; CDR3 protein: CASSYGVGAYNSPLHF; D gene: NA; CDR3 length: 16; V gene: TRBV6-6; clone size: NA; J gene: TRBJ1-6
CDR3 DNA: TGTGCCACCAGCCTACTAGCGGGGGAGACCCAGTACTTC; CDR3 protein: CATSLLAGETQYF; D gene: TRBD2; CDR3 length: 13; V gene: TRBV15; clone size: large; J gene: TRBJ2-5
CDR3 DNA: TGTGCCAGCAGTCTCTGGACTAGCGATACGCAGTATTTT; CDR3 protein: CASSLWTSDTQYF; D gene: TRBD2; CDR3 length: 13; V gene: TRBV9; clone size: NA; J gene: TRBJ2-3
CDR3 DNA: TGTGCCAGCAGTTTGAGAGACAGGGATCCCTATGGCTACACCTTC; CDR3 protein: CASSLRDRDPYGYTF; D gene: TRBD1; CDR3 length: 15; V gene: TRBV27; clone size: NA; J gene: TRBJ1-2
CDR3 DNA: TGCAGTGCTAGCCTCCCGGGGGAGCAGTACTTC; CDR3 protein: CSASLPGEQYF; D gene: NA; CDR3 length: 11; V gene: TRBV20-1; clone size: NA; J gene: TRBJ2-7
CDR3 DNA: TGTGCTAGTGGTTTGCCTAAGCAGGGGGTGGTGAAGGGCTACACCTTC; CDR3 protein: CASGLPKQGVVKGYTF; D gene: TRBD1; CDR3 length: 16; V gene: TRBV12-5; clone size: NA; J gene: TRBJ1-2
CDR3 DNA: TGTGCCAGCAGCCATGCCCCCGGGACAGGGGACTACGAGCAGTACTTC; CDR3 protein: CASSHAPGTGDYEQYF; D gene: TRBD1; CDR3 length: 16; V gene: TRBV4-2; clone size: NA; J gene: TRBJ2-7
CDR3 DNA: TGTGCCAGCAGCTTAACAGGGGGCGTAATCACTGAAGCTTTCTTT; CDR3 protein: CASSLTGGVITEAFF; D gene: TRBD1; CDR3 length: 15; V gene: TRBV11-2; clone size: NA; J gene: TRBJ1-1
CDR3 DNA: TGTGCCAGCAGTTTCGAGCCAGGGGGGAATTCACCCCTCCACTTT; CDR3 protein: CASSFEPGGNSPLHF; D gene: TRBD1; CDR3 length: 15; V gene: TRBV2; clone size: few; J gene: TRBJ1-6
CDR3 DNA: TGTGCCAGCAGTGGGAAGGAGGGTTCGAATTCACCCCTCCACTTT; CDR3 protein: CASSGKEGSNSPLHF; D gene: NA; CDR3 length: 15; V gene: TRBV2; clone size: NA; J gene: TRBJ1-6
CDR3 DNA: TGTGCCAGCAGCCGGACAGATTCCTACGAGCAGTACTTC; CDR3 protein: CASSRTDSYEQYF; D gene: NA; CDR3 length: 13; V gene: TRBV14; clone size: NA; J gene: TRBJ2-7
CDR3 DNA: TGTGCCAGCAGTGAAGAAAATGTCGGACGAGGCGGGAAGCCCCAGCATTTT; CDR3 protein: CASSEENVGRGGKPQHF; D gene: NA; CDR3 length: 17; V gene: TRBV6-1; clone size: NA; J gene: TRBJ1-5
CDR3 DNA: TGTGCCAGCAGCTTATTCGGCGGGAGCAATGAAAAACTGTTTTTT; CDR3 protein: CASSLFGGSNEKLFF; D gene: NA; CDR3 length: 15; V gene: TRBV7-2; clone size: few; J gene: TRBJ1-4
CDR3 DNA: TGTGCCAGCAGTGGGACAGGAATCTACGAGCAGTACTTC; CDR3 protein: CASSGTGIYEQYF; D gene: TRBD1; CDR3 length: 13; V gene: TRBV27; clone size: NA; J gene: TRBJ2-7
CDR3 DNA: TGTGCCAGCAGCCACCCGCTCCGACTAGCGGGGGCCAAGAATGAGCAGTTCTTC; CDR3 protein: CASSHPLRLAGAKNEQFF; D gene: TRBD2; CDR3 length: 18; V gene: TRBV7-2; clone size: few; J gene: TRBJ2-1
CDR3 DNA: TGTGCCACCTCCAGGGCTGTGAACACTGAAGCTTTCTTT; CDR3 protein: CATSRAVNTEAFF; D gene: NA; CDR3 length: 13; V gene: TRBV9; clone size: once; J gene: TRBJ1-1
CDR3 DNA: TGCGCCAGCAGCTTGGTTCAGGGGGCTTACGAGCAGTACTTC; CDR3 protein: CASSLVQGAYEQYF; D gene: TRBD1; CDR3 length: 14; V gene: TRBV5-1; clone size: NA; J gene: TRBJ2-7
CDR3 DNA: TGTGCCACCAGCACCGACGTGACAGGGGCTACTGAAGCTTTCTTT; CDR3 protein: CATSTDVTGATEAFF; D gene: TRBD1; CDR3 length: 15; V gene: TRBV15; clone size: NA; J gene: TRBJ1-1
CDR3 DNA: TGTGCCAGCAGCTTGGGACAGGGAGGAGAGCAGTACTTC; CDR3 protein: CASSLGQGGEQYF; D gene: NA; CDR3 length: 13; V gene: TRBV5-4; clone size: once; J gene: TRBJ2-7
CDR3 DNA: TGCGCCAGCAGCCAAGATCTGGGACACGACTCTGGGGCCAACGTCCTGACTTTC; CDR3 protein: CASSQDLGHDSGANVLTF; D gene: NA; CDR3 length: 18; V gene: TRBV4-3; clone size: NA; J gene: TRBJ2-6
CDR3 DNA: TGTGCCAGCTCCCCGGGACAGGGGGATGTTAATGAGCAGTTCTTC; CDR3 protein: CASSPGQGDVNEQFF; D gene: TRBD1; CDR3 length: 15; V gene: TRBV18; clone size: NA; J gene: TRBJ2-1
CDR3 DNA: TGTGCCAGCAGCTTAGAGATGCGGGGGCCCACAGATACGCAGTATTTT; CDR3 protein: CASSLEMRGPTDTQYF; D gene: NA; CDR3 length: 16; V gene: TRBV7-6; clone size: NA; J gene: TRBJ2-3
CDR3 DNA: TGTGCCAGCAGCCCGTCTGTAGCGGGGGGAGCGTACAATGAGCAGTTCTTC; CDR3 protein: CASSPSVAGGAYNEQFF; D gene: TRBD2; CDR3 length: 17; V gene: TRBV4-2; clone size: NA; J gene: TRBJ2-1
CDR3 DNA: TGTGCCAGCAGTGAAGGATCGGACAGGGGGGAAGCTTTCTTT; CDR3 protein: CASSEGSDRGEAFF; D gene: TRBD1; CDR3 length: 14; V gene: TRBV2; clone size: NA; J gene: TRBJ1-1
CDR3 DNA: TGTGCCAGCAAGGGGGCGAATTCACCCCTCCACTTT; CDR3 protein: CASKGANSPLHF; D gene: TRBD1; CDR3 length: 12; V gene: TRBV2; clone size: NA; J gene: TRBJ1-6
CDR3 DNA: TGTGCGAACAGGGGGAATAGCAATCAGCCCCAGCATTTT; CDR3 protein: CANRGNSNQPQHF; D gene: TRBD1; CDR3 length: 13; V gene: TRBV28; clone size: NA; J gene: TRBJ1-5
CDR3 DNA: TGTGCCAGCAGTCAAAAGACAGCAACTAATGAAAAACTGTTTTTT; CDR3 protein: CASSQKTATNEKLFF; D gene: NA; CDR3 length: 15; V gene: TRBV6-5; clone size: few; J gene: TRBJ1-4